This passage covers 10 T cell receptor beta chains from one sample sequenced in a study of T cells after yellow fever vaccination. From the 5' RACE reads, TCRdb called clonotypes with MiXCR, one entry per CDR3 protein. The repertoire holds a few hundred thousand distinct CDR3 sequences, with roughly 10% as singletons. The sequenced sample was PBMCs, obtained on the day of the first yellow fever vaccination. The origin of the receptors is a man aged 18 to 29 who received the YFV17D yellow fever vaccine.

This clonotype came up a few times. This chain uses TRBV10-3 with TRBJ2-5, with 11 bases that match TRBD2. Per the germline V gene, CDR1 is ENHRY and CDR2 is SYGVKD. V gave up 4 bases and J gave up 2 bases; unmatched junction bases: 3. This CDR3 has 15 amino acids. The CDR3 DNA reads TGTGCCATCAGTGGACTAGCGGGGTTTCAAGAGACCCAGTACTTC. Protein product: CAISGLAGFQETQYF.

V is TRBV1 and J is TRBJ1-6; TRBD1, the D gene given by the table, was not confirmed from the DNA. TRBV1 is annotated as a pseudogene. CDR3 length: 13 residues. The DNA of the CDR3 is TGCACCAGCAGCAGGCAGGGAAGCTCACCCCTCCACTTT. It codes for CTSSRQGSSPLHF.

This sequence joins TRBV7-2 and TRBJ1-1, with D perhaps TRBD1 (6 bases). Trimming pared 3 bases from V and 1 base from J, leaving 12 bases between. This CDR3 spans 15 amino acids. Germline CDR1 reads SGHTA; CDR2 reads FQGNSA. CDR3 amino acids: CASSFRGAPNTEAFF. CDR3 nucleotide sequence: TGTGCCAGCAGCTTTCGGGGGGCCCCGAACACTGAAGCTTTCTTT.

Only a few counts were recorded for this clonotype. This chain joins TRBV15 and TRBJ2-7; TRBD2 agrees at 8 bases. CDR1 and CDR2 from the germline V gene are LNHNV and YYDKDF (reference sequence). The ends lost 6 bases at V and 5 bases at J; junction bases unmatched: 12. This CDR3 is 15 amino acids long. The CDR3 coding sequence is TGTGCCACCAGTGCAGCGGGGGTAGGCCTTAACGAGCAGTACGTC. This translates into CATSAAGVGLNEQYV.

J is TRBJ2-3 and V is TRBV20-1; D is ambiguous. The CDR3 runs to 15 residues. The V gene lost 4 bases and the J gene lost 0 bases, with 14 bases spanning the gap. Germline V gene lookup returns CDR1 DFQATT and CDR2 SNEGSKA (reference sequence). CDR3 loop: CSATSRQTSTDTQYF. CDR3 sequence (DNA): TGCAGTGCTACCAGCAGACAAACCAGCACAGATACGCAGTATTTT.

This clonotype showed up just a few times. The chain carries TRBV10-2 and TRBJ1-6; 8 bases are a match to TRBD1. There are 16 residues in the CDR3. Germline CDR1 WSHSY, CDR2 SAAADI. Trimming took 4 bases from V and 0 from J; bases not matched to a gene: 2. The CDR3 sequence is CASSVDRGSYNSPLHF. In DNA form, the CDR3 reads TGCGCCAGCAGTGTCGACAGGGGCTCCTATAATTCACCCCTCCACTTT.

This clonotype was seen a few times. CDR3 loop: CASSFLAEQFF. The CDR3 coding sequence is TGTGCCAGCAGCTTCCTAGCTGAGCAGTTCTTC. The chain couples TRBV11-2 to TRBJ2-1; a weak D match, TRBD2 (5 bases). Germline-derived CDR1 and CDR2 are SGHAT and FQNNGV. This CDR3 is 11 amino acids long. V dropped 3 bases and J dropped 9 bases, with 6 bases sitting between them. Full variable domain (missing parts from reference TRBV11-2 and TRBJ2-1): EAGVAQSPRYKIIEKRQSVAFWCNPISGHATLYWYQQILGQGPKLLIQFQNNGVVDDSQLPKDRFSAERLKGVDSTLKIQPAKLEDSAVYLCASSFLAEQFFGPGTRLTVL.

The CDR3 here is CASSDPGLAGENEQFF. The CDR3 region has the DNA TGCGCCAGCAGTGACCCTGGACTAGCGGGGGAAAATGAGCAGTTCTTC. J is TRBJ2-1 and V is TRBV10-1; 13 bases match TRBD2. The CDR3 spans 16 residues. The J segment lost 7 bases and the V segment lost 3 bases, leaving 6 bases of the junction unmatched. The germline V gene encodes CDR1 WNHNN and CDR2 SYGVQD (reference sequence).

The chain couples TRBV6-2 or TRBV6-3 to TRBJ2-3, with unresolved D. CDR3 size: 13 residues. Germline loops: CDR1 MNHEY, CDR2 SVGEGT. Trimming shortened V by 6 bases and J by 6 bases, and 13 bases separated the two germline ends. CDR3 sequence (DNA): TGTGCCAGCAGCTACGCAGCATGGGATACGCAGTATTTT. Translation gives CASSYAAWDTQYF.

This clonotype has more than one count but fewer than ten. The chain employs TRBV7-9 and TRBJ2-1, with D unclear. V was cut by 1 base and J by 3 bases, with 16 bases left in between. The CDR3 covers 17 residues. Germline values: CDR1 SEHNR, CDR2 FQNEAQ (reference sequence). The CDR3 region is CASSLVWSLVRYNEQFF. The CDR3 DNA follows: TGTGCCAGCAGCTTAGTGTGGTCTCTTGTCCGCTACAATGAGCAGTTCTTC.